This T cell receptor (beta chain) stems from a study of T cells after yellow fever vaccination. Study-level information: The SMART-Seq v4 Ultra Low Input method served to prepare the low-cell-number fractions. General observations from the study: Among all clonotypes, a small share was observed in both CD4 and CD8 compartments.

In its sample, this clonotype was seen a few times. Its antigen is as yet unknown. A 5'RACE template-switching step, the method used to make TCR cDNA, added a universal primer site and UMIs. TCRdb re-analysed the 5' RACE reads in MiXCR, keeping a single row per CDR3 protein. There are about 350,000 distinct CDR3 sequences in the sample; around 12% occur only once, and approximately 3.4% lies in the top ten. V lost 4 bases, J lost 5 bases, and 2 bases stayed unmatched. The CDR3 extends over 13 amino acids. The germline V gene has CDR1 SGHVS and CDR2 FNYEAQ. The V and J genes are TRBV7-6 and TRBJ1-5; 7 bases line up with TRBD1. The clonotype originates from a man aged 18-30 years who received the YFV17D yellow fever vaccine. Material: CD4+ T cells sorted from PBMCs, obtained 15 days after the yellow fever booster vaccination. CDR3 bases: TGTGCCAGCAGCTGGGACAGCGATCAGCCCCAGCATTTT. It translates to CASSWDSDQPQHF.